Listed below are T cell receptor beta chains from one sample, sequenced in a study of cytomegalovirus exposure and HLA in healthy donors. TCRdb keeps only in-frame clones here, not all; method: immunoSEQ multiplex PCR. The profile shows 100,000 to 150,000 clones, roughly 78% of them singletons. Sequences were obtained from PBMCs. The receptor source for this set is a man aged 40-49 years in good health and CMV-seronegative. CDR3s include the opening cysteine and the closing phenylalanine or tryptophan. D genes are given only for firm matches. Expanded clones are given a class, and other clones once, few, many or no size at all.

d_gene,len,v_gene,abundance,j_gene,CDR3nt,CDR3aa
-,17,TRBV6-4,-,TRBJ2-5,TGTGCCAGCAGGGTTACTCCTATCCCGGGGTGGAGGGAGACCCAGTACTTC,CASRVTPIPGWRETQYF
TRBD1,17,TRBV30,-,TRBJ2-1,TGTGCCTGGATCATCCCCGGACAGGGTCGTTCCTACAATGAGCAGTTCTTC,CAWIIPGQGRSYNEQFF
-,16,TRBV9,-,TRBJ2-1,TGTGCCAGCAGCCCTCAGACAGGACCCTCCTACAATGAGCAGTTCTTC,CASSPQTGPSYNEQFF
TRBD1,14,TRBV5-1,-,TRBJ1-2,TGCGCCAGCAGCTCCGCTGGGACAGGGGAAGGCTACACCTTC,CASSSAGTGEGYTF
-,12,TRBV18,-,TRBJ2-7,TGTGCCAGCTCGCAAGACAACTACGAGCAGTACTTC,CASSQDNYEQYF
-,11,TRBV30,once,TRBJ2-7,TGTGCCTGGAGTCCCGCCTACGAGCAGTACTTC,CAWSPAYEQYF
TRBD2,16,TRBV10-3,few,TRBJ2-1,TGTGCCATCAGTGGGACTAGCGGGACCATCTACAATGAGCAGTTCTTC,CAISGTSGTIYNEQFF
-,12,TRBV7-2,-,TRBJ2-7,TGTGCCAGCAGCCCTCAATCGGTCGAGCAGTACTTC,CASSPQSVEQYF
TRBD1,16,TRBV28,-,TRBJ1-6,TGTGCCAGCAGTTCCCCAGGACAGGGGGAGAGTTCACCCCTCCACTTT,CASSSPGQGESSPLHF
-,13,TRBV6-1,few,TRBJ2-1,TGTGCCAGCAGTGAAACTAGCCCTAATGAGCAGTTCTTC,CASSETSPNEQFF
-,10,TRBV6-6,once,TRBJ2-1,TGTGCCAGCAGTTCCAGTGAGCAGTTCTTC,CASSSSEQFF
-,13,TRBV29-1,-,TRBJ2-3,TGCAGCGTTGTTGTGCAGGGAGGAGATACGCAGTATTTT,CSVVVQGGDTQYF
TRBD2,16,TRBV6-6,-,TRBJ2-5,TGTGCCAGCAGTTACAGGACTAGCGGCCCACGGGAGACCCAGTACTTC,CASSYRTSGPRETQYF
TRBD1,17,TRBV10-3,-,TRBJ2-1,TGTGCCATCAGAACAACCGGGACAGGGGAAAGCTACAATGAGCAGTTCTTC,CAIRTTGTGESYNEQFF
-,12,TRBV15,-,TRBJ2-7,TGTGCCACCAGCCCGGGTTTCTACGAGCAGTACTTC,CATSPGFYEQYF
TRBD2,11,TRBV5-1,-,TRBJ2-1,TGCGCCAGCAGCTGGGAGGGTGAGCAGTTCTTC,CASSWEGEQFF
-,14,TRBV11-2,once,TRBJ2-2,TGTGCCAGCAGCTCCCAGGGGGGCACCGGGGAGCTGTTTTTT,CASSSQGGTGELFF
-,14,TRBV5-1,-,TRBJ2-3,TGCGCCAGCCTAGACAGTCCCCTGATGGGTACGCAGTATTTT,CASLDSPLMGTQYF
-,13,TRBV7-2,-,TRBJ1-2,TGTGCCAGCAGCTTAAGACAGGCCGTTGGCTACACCTTC,CASSLRQAVGYTF
-,14,TRBV5-6,-,TRBJ2-7,TGTGCCAGCAGCCGGGTAAACCAGCTGTACGAGCAGTACTTC,CASSRVNQLYEQYF
TRBD2,13,TRBV7-2,-,TRBJ2-7,TGTGCCAGCAGCACCACCCCGGGACTAGGTTTGTACTTC,CASSTTPGLGLYF
TRBD1,15,TRBV11-1,few,TRBJ2-3,TGTGCCAGCAGCCCCAACAGGGGGCAAGGAGATACGCAGTATTTT,CASSPNRGQGDTQYF
TRBD1,14,TRBV28,-,TRBJ1-1,TGTGCCAGCCTGAGAGGGGGCGCCAGCTCTGAAGCTTTCTTT,CASLRGGASSEAFF
TRBD1,15,TRBV6-1,-,TRBJ2-7,TGTGCCAGCAGCCCAGACAGGGGATCGACCTACGAGCAGTACTTC,CASSPDRGSTYEQYF
TRBD2,11,TRBV30,-,TRBJ2-7,TGTGCCTGGAGCGGGGGGTACGAGCAGTACTTC,CAWSGGYEQYF
TRBD1,15,TRBV5-1,-,TRBJ2-1,TGCGCCAGCAGCTTGGGGACAGGGAGCCACAATGAGCAGTTCTTC,CASSLGTGSHNEQFF
-,14,TRBV5-1,-,TRBJ2-2,TGCGCCAGCAGCTTGGGACAGCTCACCGGGGAGCTGTTTTTT,CASSLGQLTGELFF
TRBD1,14,TRBV6-5,-,TRBJ2-1,TGTGCCAGCAGTGAACAGGGGAACTACAATGAGCAGTTCTTC,CASSEQGNYNEQFF
TRBD1,12,TRBV28,few,TRBJ1-1,TGTGCCAGTGCGACAGGGAGAACTGAAGCTTTCTTT,CASATGRTEAFF
-,13,TRBV4-1,-,TRBJ1-6,TGCGCCAGCAGCCACGTTGTAGATTCACCCCTCCACTTT,CASSHVVDSPLHF
TRBD2,14,TRBV27,few,TRBJ2-1,TGTGCCAGCAGTTCCCAGCGGGAAACGAATGAGCAGTTCTTC,CASSSQRETNEQFF
TRBD2,15,TRBV11-2,-,TRBJ2-5,TGTGCCAGCAGCTTTGGACTAGCGGGAAGCGAGACCCAGTACTTC,CASSFGLAGSETQYF
-,14,TRBV5-6,-,TRBJ1-2,TGTGCCAGCAGCTTGGGGACAGCTTACTATGGCTACACCTTC,CASSLGTAYYGYTF
TRBD2,16,TRBV5-1,few,TRBJ2-1,TGCGCCAGCAGCTGGCCCGGGCTAGCGGGATACAATGAGCAGTTCTTC,CASSWPGLAGYNEQFF
TRBD1,14,TRBV6-5,-,TRBJ2-3,TGTGCCAGCAGTTTCGGCAGGGGGCAAGATACGCAGTATTTT,CASSFGRGQDTQYF
TRBD2,19,TRBV15,-,TRBJ2-5,TGTGCCACCAGCACAGGCTTACAGGTCCCGGGACTAGTTCAAGAGACCCAGTACTTC,CATSTGLQVPGLVQETQYF
-,13,TRBV7-6,-,TRBJ1-2,TGTGCCAGCAGCTTAGTCGGGGAAGGCGGCTACACCTTC,CASSLVGEGGYTF
-,12,TRBV5-1,-,TRBJ2-7,TGCGCCAGCAGCCGGACTGATTACGAGCAGTACTTC,CASSRTDYEQYF
TRBD1,16,TRBV5-5,-,TRBJ1-4,TGTGCCAGCAGCACGGACGTGAGGGGGCGAAGTGAAAAACTGTTTTTT,CASSTDVRGRSEKLFF
TRBD2,14,TRBV29-1,few,TRBJ2-5,TGCAGCGTGGGACTAGCGGGAGTAGGAGAGACCCAGTACTTC,CSVGLAGVGETQYF
-,14,TRBV6-5,-,TRBJ2-7,TGTGCCAGCAGGTCCGGTGGGAGCTCCTACGAGCAGTACTTC,CASRSGGSSYEQYF
-,19,TRBV4-2,-,TRBJ2-1,TGTGCCAGCAGCCAAGATTGGGGAGACTACAATACTAACTACAATGAGCAGTTCTTC,CASSQDWGDYNTNYNEQFF
TRBD1,16,TRBV9,-,TRBJ1-6,TGTGCCAGCAGCGCGGCAGGGGGCACGGATGGTTCACCCCTCCACTTT,CASSAAGGTDGSPLHF
TRBD2,16,TRBV5-4,-,TRBJ2-1,TGTGCCGGCAGCATGACCCCGACGGGAGGGCCACATGAGCAGTTCTTC,CAGSMTPTGGPHEQFF